The 7 T cell receptor beta chains below were found in one sample sequenced in a study of patients and donors after allogeneic stem cell transplantation. TCRdb itself ran the RT-PCR reads through MiXCR, one entry per CDR3 protein. The data contain a few hundred thousand distinct CDR3 sequences, 38% of them singletons. The sequenced sample consisted of blood, either unsorted or a sorted T cell fraction (not recorded which). These receptor sequences come from a human donor who was either an allogeneic HSCT recipient or a stem cell or donor lymphocyte infusion donor (not recorded which). It is not recorded whose cells these are; they may come from a transplant donor.

The rearrangement joins TRBV5-1 to TRBJ2-7; D is uncertain. The CDR3 has 14 amino acids. Trimming cost V 0 bases and J 7 bases, with 14 bases left between them. Germline V lookup: CDR1 SGHRS, CDR2 YFSETQ. The CDR3 DNA follows: TGCGCCAGCAGCTTGGGTCGAGCCTCGGGTGAGCAGTACTTC. It is translated as CASSLGRASGEQYF.

Only a few counts were recorded for this clonotype. The chain carries TRBV4-3 and TRBJ1-6; a weak D match, TRBD1 (6 bases). There are 17 residues in the CDR3. V was clipped by 4 bases and J by 0 bases, with 13 bases between them. Germline V gives CDR1 LGHNA, CDR2 YSLEER. For the CDR3, the DNA is TGCGCCAGCAGCCCAACCCAGGGGAGCTCCTATAATTCACCCCTCCACTTT. This encodes CASSPTQGSSYNSPLHF.

The chain carries TRBV2 and TRBJ2-5; D gene uncertain. This CDR3 is built from 10 residues. The germline V gene has CDR1 SNHLY and CDR2 FYNNEI. Trimming took 3 bases from V and 11 from J, leaving 7 bases between them. As DNA, the CDR3 is TGTGCCAGCAGTGATGGTTCTCAGTACTTC. This codes for CASSDGSQYF.

This clonotype appeared a single time. This chain uses TRBV27 with TRBJ1-6; 10 bases are shared with TRBD1. Trimming at V came to 0 bases and at J to 9 bases, leaving 2 bases not matched to a gene. Germline V gene lookup returns CDR1 MNHEY and CDR2 SMNVEV (reference sequence). The CDR3 runs 15 residues. Here the CDR3 reads CASSLSRTGGSPLHF. In nucleotides, the CDR3 is TGTGCCAGCAGTTTATCACGGACAGGGGGTTCACCCCTCCACTTT.

This clonotype turned up a few times. V is TRBV12-3 or TRBV12-4 and J is TRBJ2-5, with D hard to call. V lost 3 bases to trimming and J lost 7 bases, with 12 bases between them. CDR3 size: 13 residues. The DNA for the CDR3 is TGTGCCAGCAGTTTGGGCGGCCCCAGGACCCAGTACTTC. This codes for CASSLGGPRTQYF.

This clonotype was found a few times. The CDR3: CAISAALNYGYTF. Written as DNA, the CDR3 is TGTGCCATCAGTGCAGCGCTAAACTATGGCTACACCTTC. The chain links TRBV10-3 to TRBJ1-2; D unclear. Looked up from germline, CDR1 is ENHRY and CDR2 is SYGVKD. This CDR3 region has 13 residues. V gave up 4 bases and J gave up 2 bases, with 8 bases separating them.

The chain employs TRBV7-2 and TRBJ1-2; TRBD1 aligns across 8 bases. The CDR3 runs 14 residues. The germline V gene has CDR1 SGHTA and CDR2 FQGNSA. Germline trimming cut 5 bases from V and 8 bases from J; bases unmatched to any gene: 10. This chain's CDR3 is CASSRDRGPFGYTF. The CDR3 region has the DNA TGTGCCAGCAGCCGCGACAGGGGCCCTTTCGGCTACACCTTC.